This T cell receptor beta chain originates from a study of CD8 T cells in Susac syndrome. RNA in amounts of roughly 0.5 to 1 ug was reverse transcribed with random hexamers. One entry per CDR3 protein, called by TCRdb with MiXCR from the immunoSEQ multiplex PCR reads. In the table there are some 77,000 distinct CDR3 sequences, roughly 93% of which are singletons. A note on this clonotype: The antigen remains unidentified.

The CDR3 runs 12 residues. The germline V gene has CDR1 SGDLS and CDR2 YYNGEE. V dropped 2 bases and J dropped 3 bases, with 0 bases sitting between them. Peripheral blood CD8+ and CD4+ T cells were profiled by TCR beta sequencing. Study-wide points: Clonal expansion was not observed in the Susac syndrome CD4+ T cell repertoires.

Sequenced: CD4+ T cells from PBMCs. The receptor comes from a human donor with Susac syndrome. This sequence joins TRBV9 and TRBJ2-6; no firm D call. The CDR3 loop reads CASSVGANVLTF. The CDR3 DNA reads as TGTGCCAGCAGCGTTGGGGCCAACGTCCTGACTTTC.